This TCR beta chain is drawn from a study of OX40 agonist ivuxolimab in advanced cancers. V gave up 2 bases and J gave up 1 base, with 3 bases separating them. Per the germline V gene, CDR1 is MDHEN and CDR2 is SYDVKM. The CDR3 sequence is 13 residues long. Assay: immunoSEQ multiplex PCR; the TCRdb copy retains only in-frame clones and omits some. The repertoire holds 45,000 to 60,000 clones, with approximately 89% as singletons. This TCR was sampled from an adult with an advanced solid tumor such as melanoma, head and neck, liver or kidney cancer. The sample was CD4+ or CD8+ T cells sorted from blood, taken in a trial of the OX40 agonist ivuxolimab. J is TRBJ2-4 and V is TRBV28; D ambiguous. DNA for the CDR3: TGTGCCAGCAGTTTAGGTGCCAAAAACATTCAGTACTTC. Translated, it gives CASSLGAKNIQYF.